The sample holds a few counts of the clone carrying this T cell receptor beta chain. Its antigen is still unknown. This entry comes from a study of regulatory T cells in long-lasting Graves disease. General observations from the study: New patients shared some 890 public clonotypes, fewer than the roughly 2,600 shared by persistent patients.

The time point here: newly diagnosed GD, antithyroid drugs for less than 3 months. Generation of the TCR library employed RNA extracted from PBMCs. Investigators prepared the TCR beta libraries by applying iRepertoire HTBI primers and Arm-PCR of CDR3 regions. TCRdb recomputed calls from the multiplex PCR reads with MiXCR, one row per CDR3 protein. This sample has 350,000 to 550,000 distinct CDR3 sequences, with around 15% found just once. These data also featured in a second study, about T cells in Graves' hyperthyroidism and ophthalmopathy. From that paper: The HTBI primer set was used in a first-round RT-PCR of the TCR CDR3. Model output signaled ophthalmopathy a median approximately 6 months ahead of onset.

The sequences come from peripheral blood mononuclear cells (PBMCs), collected at new diagnosis, from a patient treated with antithyroid drugs. This sequence was found in a woman under 30 with Graves disease.

Here the CDR3 reads CASSQEGEGSNTGELFF. The DNA of the CDR3 is TGTGCCAGCAGCCAAGAAGGCGAGGGATCGAACACCGGGGAGCTGTTTTTT. The V gene is TRBV4-2, the J gene TRBJ2-2; D perhaps matches TRBD2 (5 bases). Deletions cut 0 bases from V and 0 bases from J, with 11 bases between. Germline V gene lookup returns CDR1 LGHNA and CDR2 YNFKEQ. This CDR3 is built from 17 residues.